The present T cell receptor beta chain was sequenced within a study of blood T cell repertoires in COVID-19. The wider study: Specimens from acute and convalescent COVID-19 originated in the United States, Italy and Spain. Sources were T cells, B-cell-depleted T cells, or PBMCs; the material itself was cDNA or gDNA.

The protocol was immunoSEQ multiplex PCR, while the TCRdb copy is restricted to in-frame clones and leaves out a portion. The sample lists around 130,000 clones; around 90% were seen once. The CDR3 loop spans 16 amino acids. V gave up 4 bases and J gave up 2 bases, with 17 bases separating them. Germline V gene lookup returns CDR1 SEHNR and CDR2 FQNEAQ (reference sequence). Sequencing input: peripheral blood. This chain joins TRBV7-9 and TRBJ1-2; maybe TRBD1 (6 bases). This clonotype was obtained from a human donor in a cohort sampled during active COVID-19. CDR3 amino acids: CASSSNAVQGNYGYTF. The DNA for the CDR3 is TGTGCCAGCAGCTCCAACGCTGTCCAGGGGAACTATGGCTACACCTTC.